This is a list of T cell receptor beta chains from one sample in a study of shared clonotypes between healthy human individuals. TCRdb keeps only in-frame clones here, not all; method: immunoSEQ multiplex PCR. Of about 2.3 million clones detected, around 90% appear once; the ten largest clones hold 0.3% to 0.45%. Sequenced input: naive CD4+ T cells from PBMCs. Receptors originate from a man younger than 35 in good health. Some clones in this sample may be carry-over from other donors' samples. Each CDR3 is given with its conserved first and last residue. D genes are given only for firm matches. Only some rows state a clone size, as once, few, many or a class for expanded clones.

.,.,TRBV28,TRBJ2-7,CAVRGLYEQYF,TGTGCGGTGCGGGGTCTGTACGAGCAGTACTTC
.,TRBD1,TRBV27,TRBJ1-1,CASSFDRGNTEAFF,TGTGCCAGCAGTTTCGACAGGGGCAACACTGAAGCTTTCTTT
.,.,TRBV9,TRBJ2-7,CASSVGLATSYEQYF,TGTGCCAGCAGCGTCGGGCTAGCGACCTCCTACGAGCAGTACTTC
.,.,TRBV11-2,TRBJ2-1,CASSLPWSGKSYNEQFF,TGTGCCAGCAGCCTCCCTTGGTCCGGGAAAAGTTACAATGAGCAGTTCTTC
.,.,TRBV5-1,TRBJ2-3,CASSSGRSTDTQYF,TGCGCCAGCAGCTCCGGTCGGAGCACAGATACGCAGTATTTT
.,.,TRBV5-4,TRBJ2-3,CASSPGGSTDTQYF,TGTGCCAGCAGCCCTGGGGGAAGCACAGATACGCAGTATTTT
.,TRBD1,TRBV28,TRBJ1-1,CASSRPGGMNTEAFF,TGTGCCAGCAGTCGTCCAGGGGGCATGAACACTGAAGCTTTCTTT
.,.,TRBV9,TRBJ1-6,CASSAPPAGSPLHF,TGTGCCAGCAGCGCCCCCCCGGCCGGTTCACCCCTCCACTTT
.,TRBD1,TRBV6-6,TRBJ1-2,CASSYRDRGRGYTF,TGTGCCAGCAGTTACCGGGACAGGGGGCGAGGCTACACCTTC
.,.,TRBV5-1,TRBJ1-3,CASSLGTETGNTIYF,TGCGCCAGCAGCTTGGGGACGGAGACTGGAAACACCATATATTTT
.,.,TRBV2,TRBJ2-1,CASRRTASSYNEQFF,TGTGCCAGCAGGAGGACAGCCAGCTCCTACAATGAGCAGTTCTTC
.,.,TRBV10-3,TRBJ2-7,CAINGGAKIPYEQYF,TGTGCCATCAATGGAGGGGCTAAGATCCCCTACGAGCAGTACTTC
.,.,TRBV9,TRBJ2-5,CASSVGGDFQETQYF,TGTGCCAGCAGCGTAGGAGGGGATTTCCAAGAGACCCAGTACTTC
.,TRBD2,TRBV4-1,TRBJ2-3,CASSQGIAGGPQITDTQYF,TGCGCCAGCAGCCAAGGAATAGCGGGAGGGCCTCAGATCACAGATACGCAGTATTTT
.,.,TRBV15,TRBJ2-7,CATSRDRLGQYF,TGTGCCACCAGCAGAGATCGTCTTGGGCAGTACTTC
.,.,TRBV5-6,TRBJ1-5,CASSLLSGSLNNQPQHF,TGTGCCAGCAGCTTGTTGTCAGGGTCCCTAAACAATCAGCCCCAGCATTTT
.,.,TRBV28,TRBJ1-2,CASSFSDNYGYTF,TGTGCCAGCAGTTTCAGTGATAACTATGGCTACACCTTC
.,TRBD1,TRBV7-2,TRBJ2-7,CASSPRDRDYEQYF,TGTGCCAGCAGCCCTCGGGACAGGGACTACGAGCAGTACTTC
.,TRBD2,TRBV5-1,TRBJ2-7,CASSLTSGLASTYEQYF,TGCGCCAGCAGCTTGACTAGCGGGCTAGCCTCCACCTACGAGCAGTACTTC
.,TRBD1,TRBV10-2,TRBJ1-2,CASSRRDRGETNYGYTF,TGCGCCAGCAGCCGCCGGGACAGGGGGGAAACTAACTATGGCTACACCTTC
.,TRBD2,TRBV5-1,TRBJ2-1,CASSSSGYNEQFF,TGCGCCAGCAGCTCTAGCGGATACAATGAGCAGTTCTTC
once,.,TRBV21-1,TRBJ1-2,CASSQAGTGTGPNYGYTF,TGTGCCAGCAGCCAAGCGGGGACAGGGACCGGACCTAACTATGGCTACACCTTC